The T cell receptor beta chain under discussion was sequenced for a study of CD8 T cells in ankylosing spondylitis. The study, taken as a whole, reports: CD8+ by phenotype, disease-linked clones were relatively rare in peripheral blood. Previous work reported some of these motif variants in the synovial fluid and blood of reactive arthritis. According to the report, clones linked to the disease were significantly enriched in matched synovial fluid samples taken from ankylosing spondylitis patients. A TCR beta motif of eight or nine highly homologous variants seemed to mark ankylosing spondylitis blood.

CDR1 is MNHEY, CDR2 SVGEGT, per germline. Trimming cost V 2 bases and J 5 bases, with 13 bases left between them. The CDR3 extends over 15 amino acids. Quantitative barcoded 5'-RACE was used to prepare TCR beta libraries. TCRdb redid the calling of the 5' RACE reads with MiXCR, one entry per CDR3 protein. The table records approximately 440,000 distinct CDR3 sequences, over 15% of them present only once. Notes on this clonotype: The antigen is not known.

Material for sequencing was blood, either unsorted or a sorted T cell fraction (not recorded which). The rearrangement uses TRBV6-2 or TRBV6-3 and TRBJ2-1, with a weak D call TRBD2 (6 bases). The TCR sequence derives from a male donor with ankylosing spondylitis. CDR3 bases: TGTGCCAGCAGTTACCCTTTGGCGGGAAACAATGAGCAGTTCTTC. It is translated as CASSYPLAGNNEQFF.